The TCR beta chain under discussion was sequenced for a study of PD-1 blockade in classical Hodgkin lymphoma. On the study more broadly: Nivolumab was given intravenously to patients at 3 mg/kg every 2 weeks.

Each of the patients experienced relapse following autologous stem cell transplantation, and their brentuximab vedotin exposure differed. CDR3 length equals 14 residues. V was clipped by 5 bases and J by 5 bases; unmatched bases: 2. Germline CDR1 and CDR2: MNHNY and SVGAGI (reference sequence). Assay used: immunoSEQ multiplex PCR; TCRdb lists only in-frame clones, some missing. The sample carries roughly 140,000 clones, approximately 81% recorded once. This TCR came from a human donor with classical Hodgkin lymphoma. This material consisted of peripheral blood mononuclear cells (PBMCs), taken before the second cycle of nivolumab. The chain couples TRBV6-6 to TRBJ2-1, with TRBD2 matching 11 bases. CDR3 sequence (DNA): TGTGCCAGCAGTCGACTAGCGGGAAACAATGAGCAGTTCTTC. It codes for CASSRLAGNNEQFF.